A selection of T cell receptor beta chains follows, all from one sample in a study of siplizumab effects on memory and regulatory T cells. Using immunoSEQ multiplex PCR, the repertoire was profiled, and TCRdb retains in-frame clones only, with some absent. This sample yields about 91,000 clones, of which over 95% are seen a single time; 0.03% to 0.035% belongs to the top ten. Source material: naive CD4+ T cells sorted from blood. These receptors were collected from a human donor in good health. Each CDR3 is given with its conserved first and last residue. A D gene is named only where the DNA matches it firmly. Only part of the rows carry a size: once, few, many, or a class if the clone is expanded.

v_call,d_call,cdr3_length,j_call,clone_size,cdr3_nt,cdr3_aa
TRBV5-4,TRBD1,16,TRBJ2-7,NA,TGTGCCAGCAGCTTGGGGTGGGACAGGGGATTTAACGAGCAGTACTTC,CASSLGWDRGFNEQYF
TRBV28,TRBD2,16,TRBJ2-5,NA,TGTGCCAGCAGTGCCTGGGGACTAGCGGGGGTTGAGACCCAGTACTTC,CASSAWGLAGVETQYF
TRBV5-1,NA,16,TRBJ2-3,NA,TGCGCCAGCAGGGGAGCGTCCGCGGCCTCCACAGATACGCAGTATTTT,CASRGASAASTDTQYF
TRBV29-1,NA,12,TRBJ2-2,NA,TGCAGCGTTGACATAAGTACCGGGGAGCTGTTTTTT,CSVDISTGELFF
TRBV28,NA,16,TRBJ1-5,NA,TGTGCCAGCAGTTACCTGGGAGGGAAGGGCAATCAGCCCCAGCATTTT,CASSYLGGKGNQPQHF
TRBV7-6,NA,14,TRBJ2-2,NA,TGTGCCAGCAGCGGCCGGGGGGCCACCGGGGAGCTGTTTTTT,CASSGRGATGELFF
TRBV19,NA,15,TRBJ2-3,NA,TGTGCCAGTAGTACCTCCGGATGGTACACAGATACGCAGTATTTT,CASSTSGWYTDTQYF
TRBV7-3,NA,14,TRBJ2-3,NA,TGTGCCAGCAGCCACGACGGGTTCGCAGATACGCAGTATTTT,CASSHDGFADTQYF
TRBV18,TRBD1,14,TRBJ1-5,NA,TGTGCCAGCTCACCCGTGCGACAGGGCCAGCCCCAGCATTTT,CASSPVRQGQPQHF
TRBV19,NA,12,TRBJ1-5,few,TGTGCCAGTAGTATTGGGTTTCAGCCCCAGCATTTT,CASSIGFQPQHF
TRBV2,TRBD1,16,TRBJ2-3,NA,TGTGCCAGCAGTCTTAACAGGGGATTGGACACAGATACGCAGTATTTT,CASSLNRGLDTDTQYF
TRBV7-9,NA,13,TRBJ2-1,NA,TGTGCCAGCAGCTTGGGGCAGAACAATGAGCAGTTCTTC,CASSLGQNNEQFF
TRBV18,NA,13,TRBJ1-2,NA,TGTGCCAGCTCACCAGAGACAGTCTATGGCTACACCTTC,CASSPETVYGYTF
TRBV7-2,NA,14,TRBJ2-3,NA,TGTGCCAGCAGCTCGTCAGGGACCACAGATACGCAGTATTTT,CASSSSGTTDTQYF
TRBV19,NA,17,TRBJ1-1,NA,TGTGCCAGTAGACGAGATGATGGAAATCAAAGAAAGACTGAAGCTTTCTTT,CASRRDDGNQRKTEAFF
TRBV5-1,NA,16,TRBJ2-2,NA,TGCGCCAGCAGCACGGAAACCTACAGGGTGTCCGGGGAGCTGTTTTTT,CASSTETYRVSGELFF
TRBV7-2,NA,16,TRBJ2-3,NA,TGTGCCAGCAGCTTAGTCCAGCGAGACTTCACAGATACGCAGTATTTT,CASSLVQRDFTDTQYF
TRBV9,NA,16,TRBJ2-5,NA,TGTGCCAGCAGCGCAAGAAGATCGGCCAACTGGGAGACCCAGTACTTC,CASSARRSANWETQYF
TRBV6-5,NA,14,TRBJ2-7,NA,TGTGCCAGCAGTTACTCCCTCTGGGTGTACGAGCAGTACTTC,CASSYSLWVYEQYF
TRBV18,NA,13,TRBJ2-7,NA,TGTGCCAGCTCACCAGGCACCTCCTACGAGCAGTACTTC,CASSPGTSYEQYF
TRBV18,NA,13,TRBJ1-3,NA,TGTGCCAGCTCACCCGCAACGGAGAGCACCATATATTTT,CASSPATESTIYF
TRBV5-1,NA,13,TRBJ2-7,NA,TGCGCCAGCAGCTTGGACAGACTATACGAGCAGTACTTC,CASSLDRLYEQYF
TRBV11-2,TRBD1,15,TRBJ1-4,NA,TGTGCCAGCAGCCCCCGGGACAGGCAGAATGAAAAACTGTTTTTT,CASSPRDRQNEKLFF
TRBV7-9,NA,14,TRBJ1-1,NA,TGTGCCAGCAGCTTAGGGCAGGGAAACACTGAAGCTTTCTTT,CASSLGQGNTEAFF
TRBV4-3,NA,16,TRBJ2-1,NA,TGCGCCAGCAGCCAAGATCCGAGGGGGGGCATGGATGAGCAGTTCTTC,CASSQDPRGGMDEQFF
TRBV5-5,TRBD1,14,TRBJ2-3,once,TGTGCCAGCAGCGAGGGACAGAGCACAGATACGCAGTATTTT,CASSEGQSTDTQYF
TRBV5-8,TRBD1,16,TRBJ1-6,NA,TGTGCCAGCAGCTTAGGGACAGGGAGTGTAAGTTCACCCCTCCACTTT,CASSLGTGSVSSPLHF
TRBV19,TRBD1,15,TRBJ2-4,NA,TGTGCCAGTAGTGTCACCGGGACAGTGCAAAACATTCAGTACTTC,CASSVTGTVQNIQYF
TRBV11-2,NA,12,TRBJ1-2,NA,TGTGCCAGCAGCTCTCGACAGTCAGGCTACACCTTC,CASSSRQSGYTF
TRBV11-2,TRBD2,16,TRBJ2-5,once,TGTGCCAGCAGCTTCCGGGGGGGCTCGTACCAAGAGACCCAGTACTTC,CASSFRGGSYQETQYF
TRBV28,NA,15,TRBJ1-4,once,TGTGCCAGCAGCGCCTTAGGGGGGCGCGGGGAAAAACTGTTTTTT,CASSALGGRGEKLFF
TRBV30,NA,17,TRBJ1-6,once,TGTGCCTGGAGATCTCCACGGTACAGCTCCTATAATTCACCCCTCCACTTT,CAWRSPRYSSYNSPLHF
TRBV18,NA,14,TRBJ1-2,NA,TGTGCCAGCTCATTGGCCCGGGCCGACTATGGCTACACCTTC,CASSLARADYGYTF
TRBV5-1,TRBD2,17,TRBJ2-7,NA,TGCGCCAGCAGCTCAAACAAGGGGGGACTAGCGGGCTACGAGCAGTACTTC,CASSSNKGGLAGYEQYF
TRBV9,NA,15,TRBJ1-1,NA,TGTGCCAGCAGCGTAGAGGGGGGAGGAACCTCTGAAGCTTTCTTT,CASSVEGGGTSEAFF
TRBV9,NA,17,TRBJ1-6,NA,TGTGCCAGCAGCGAGGTGGGAAAGAGGCAGGGAGGGGTGGCCCTCCACTTT,CASSEVGKRQGGVALHF
TRBV5-1,NA,17,TRBJ1-6,NA,TGCGCCAGCAGCGGGGAGCCGGGGGGGTCCTATAATTCACCCCTCCACTTT,CASSGEPGGSYNSPLHF